In its sample, the clone carrying this T cell receptor (beta chain) was seen a few times. The antigen is undetermined. CDR3 length: 18 amino acids. The J segment lost 2 bases and the V segment lost 0 bases, leaving 14 bases of the junction unmatched. CDR1 and CDR2 (germline): SGHNT, YYREEE (reference sequence). This entry belongs to a study of cytomegalovirus exposure and HLA in healthy donors. General study results and limits: By a later analysis, the bulk of CMV-associated TCR beta chains appeared HLA-restricted. Researchers reported in a later analysis that a missense DCLRE1C variant was tied to TCR beta V- and J-gene trimming.

Primers for the PCR totalled 60 Vbeta and 13 Jbeta. As originally analysed: A follow-up analysis tallied approximately 85 million unique TCR beta chains, some 9.9 million shared. Here immunoSEQ multiplex PCR was the method, and the copy in TCRdb shows in-frame clones only, minus some. D and trimming come from the DNA, and the V and J calls and clone size come from that table. Among under 200,000 clones listed, about 80% were seen once. The J gene is TRBJ2-7, the V gene TRBV5-4, with 7 bases fitting TRBD1. The clonotype originates from a young woman in good health and CMV-seropositive. The material sequenced was PBMCs. CDR3 protein: CASSLAGLEGGRAYEQYF. The DNA for the CDR3 is TGTGCCAGCAGCTTGGCCGGCTTGGAAGGGGGCCGGGCCTACGAGCAGTACTTC.